This T cell receptor (beta chain) was profiled in a study of OX40 agonist ivuxolimab in advanced cancers. As for the study in general: In this cohort, patients received ivuxolimab, an agonistic anti-OX40 (CD134) antibody.

Method: immunoSEQ multiplex PCR; TCRdb's copy keeps in-frame clones and lacks some. The table records tens of thousands of clones, about 85% of them present only once. On this clone itself: Its specificity is not known.

Patients who had autoimmune disease history or got systemic immunosuppression were left out. The CDR3 is 13 residues long. Germline V gives CDR1 GTSNPN, CDR2 SVGIG (reference sequence). Findings and limits, study-wide: Researchers did not establish what antigens the expanded peripheral T cells target.

The chain uses TRBV30 and TRBJ2-5; TRBD2 matches 14 bases. The DNA end favors TRBJ2-7, so the J call may be wrong. The TCR was taken from an adult with an advanced solid tumor such as melanoma, head and neck, liver or kidney cancer. Sequencing was performed on CD4+ or CD8+ T cells sorted from blood, taken in a trial of the OX40 agonist ivuxolimab. The CDR3 DNA sequence: TGTGCCTGGGGGACTAGCGGGAGCTACGAGCAGTACTTC. It is translated as CAWGTSGSYEQYF.